The clone carrying this T cell receptor (beta chain) showed up many times. Its antigen is not known. Source study methods: Researchers built a distant-metastasis classifier for papillary thyroid cancer that drew on CDR3 differences across clinicopathological groups. TCRdb reanalyzed the PCR reads with MiXCR. None of the V and J calls come from the authors' own analysis; TCRdb made them. Of approximately 25,000 clones listed, approximately 17% were seen once; the top ten hold around 6.1%. This sample was included in a study of metastatic and nonmetastatic thyroid tumors. Overall study: Across peripheral blood and tumor or nodule tissue samples taken from malignant and benign thyroid patients, the repertoires were compared with one another. Notes on the study in general: Significantly greater TCR beta diversity was reportedly found in malignant thyroid tumors than in benign nodules (in blood and tumor).

Nobody among the patients had been given any treatment before thyroid surgery. The CDR3 is 15 amino acids. Trimming took 5 bases from V and 0 from J; bases not matched to a gene: 3. Germline loops: CDR1 SEHNR, CDR2 FQNEAQ (reference sequence). The clonotype comes from a male donor with papillary thyroid cancer or a benign thyroid nodule (not recorded which). Some clones in this sample may be carry-over from other donors' samples. Sequencing was carried out using blood. The chain has TRBV7-9 and TRBJ2-1; 8 positions match TRBD2. The CDR3 spells CASSLSGSSYNEQFF. The CDR3 nucleotides read TGTGCCAGCAGCCTGAGCGGGAGCTCCTACAATGAGCAGTTCTTC.